This T cell receptor (beta chain) was found in a study of blood T cell repertoires in COVID-19. TCRdb keeps only in-frame clones here, not all; method: immunoSEQ multiplex PCR. The repertoire holds over 150,000 clones, more than 80% seen once, with roughly 6% in the top ten. In terms of age and location, participants ranged from about 18 to 100 years and lived in approximately 24 US areas. Cohort 3 recovery required two negative PCRs, clearance, or symptom resolution. Germline V lookup: CDR1 SGHRS, CDR2 YFSETQ. This CDR3 spans 17 amino acids. The V gene end was trimmed by 0 bases and the J gene end by 2 bases; junction bases not matched to a gene: 8.

Sequencing was performed on PBMCs or T cells enriched from blood (not recorded which). This TCR came from a middle-aged man who had recovered from COVID-19. This chain connects TRBV5-1 to TRBJ2-3, with TRBD1 matching 8 bases. The CDR3 sequence is CASSLGPQGGDTDTQYF. The CDR3 bases are TGCGCCAGCAGCTTGGGGCCACAGGGGGGAGACACAGATACGCAGTATTTT.